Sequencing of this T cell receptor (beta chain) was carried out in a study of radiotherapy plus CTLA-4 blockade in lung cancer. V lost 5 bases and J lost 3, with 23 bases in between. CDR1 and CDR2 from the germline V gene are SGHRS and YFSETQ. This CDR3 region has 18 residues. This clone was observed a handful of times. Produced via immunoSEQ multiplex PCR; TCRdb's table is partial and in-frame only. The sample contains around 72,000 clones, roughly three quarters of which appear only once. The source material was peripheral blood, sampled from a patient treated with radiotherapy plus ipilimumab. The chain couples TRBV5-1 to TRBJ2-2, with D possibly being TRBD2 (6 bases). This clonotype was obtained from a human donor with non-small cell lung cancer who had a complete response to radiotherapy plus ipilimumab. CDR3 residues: CASRELGYRRGYTGELFF. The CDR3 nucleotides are TGCGCCAGCAGGGAGCTTGGGTACAGGCGGGGTTACACCGGGGAGCTGTTTTTT.